This T cell receptor beta chain was captured by sequencing in a study of beta chain features in type 1 diabetes. Broader study findings: Over-representation of high TCR-expressing cells was a possible consequence of cDNA sequencing. Type 1 diabetes patients had moderately but significantly shorter TCRB CDR3s in all four CD4+ subsets. Diminished insertions and augmented deletions at VDJ junctions characterized type 1 diabetes patients.

The investigators reverse transcribed all of the isolated RNA, so they sequenced expressed TCRB transcripts. Data came from immunoSEQ multiplex PCR; TCRdb stores just in-frame clones and leaves some out. The top ten hold 0.45% to 0.65% of the sample, which has a few hundred thousand clones, 9.5% to 10% seen once. CDR1 and CDR2 (germline): SGHTA, FQGNSA. V was pared by 5 bases and J by 7 bases, with 20 bases between. This CDR3 contains 16 residues. Blood was drawn once from each donor into heparinised tubes. The draws averaged roughly 120 mL. With respect to this clone: Its matching antigen is unknown.

Sequencing was done on a sample of central memory CD4+ T cells from blood. The chain joins TRBV7-2 to TRBJ1-4; D is ambiguous. The clonotype originates from a man younger than 40 with type 1 diabetes. CDR3 sequence reads: CASSPRSPTAGEKLFF. The DNA for the CDR3 is TGTGCCAGCAGCCCCCGTAGCCCAACTGCTGGTGAAAAACTGTTTTTT. Full variable domain (outside the CDR3, taken from reference TRBV7-2 and TRBJ1-4): GAGVSQSPSNKVTEKGKDVELRCDPISGHTALYWYRQSLGQGLEFLIYFQGNSAPDKSGLPSDRFSAERTGGSVSTLTIQRTQQEDSAVYLCASSPRSPTAGEKLFFGSGTQLSVL.